These T cell receptor beta chains were read from a single sample in a study of post-analysis software for immune sequencing data. MiXCR was run by TCRdb on the PCR reads, yielding one entry per CDR3 protein. Of some 500,000 distinct CDR3 sequences listed, approximately 46% are singletons. The sequenced material came from blood. Receptors were obtained from a girl under 18 with multiple sclerosis. The CDR3 runs from the conserved cysteine through the conserved F or W. A D gene is named only where the DNA matches it firmly. Size is stated for part of the rows, as once, few or many counts, or as a class when the clone is expanded.

J gene | clone size | D gene | V gene | CDR3 DNA | CDR3 protein
TRBJ2-7 | . | . | TRBV27 | TGTACCAGCAGTCCAAACCTTAACGAGCAGTACTTC | CTSSPNLNEQYF
TRBJ2-7 | many | . | TRBV10-3 | TGTGCCATCAGTGAGTCTTCGAGGTCTTACGAGCAGTACTTC | CAISESSRSYEQYF
TRBJ2-5 | few | . | TRBV7-2 | TGTGCCAGCAGCTTAGATATAGAGACCCAGTACTTC | CASSLDIETQYF
TRBJ1-4 | . | . | TRBV12-3/TRBV12-4 | TGTGCCAGCAGTTTAGAGGAGTTCGCAACTAATGAAAAACTGTTTTTT | CASSLEEFATNEKLFF
TRBJ2-6 | . | . | TRBV11-1 | TGTGCCAGCAGCTTAAGTAGATGGACTGACAGCCCTGGGGCCAACGTCCTGACTTTC | CASSLSRWTDSPGANVLTF
TRBJ2-1 | few | TRBD2 | TRBV12-3/TRBV12-4 | TGTGCCAGCAGGGTAGCGGGAGTAAATGAGCAGTTCTTC | CASRVAGVNEQFF
TRBJ1-1 | . | . | TRBV24-1 | TGTGCCACCAGTCCGGGTGGGAACACTGAAGCTTTCTTT | CATSPGGNTEAFF
TRBJ2-7 | few | . | TRBV5-1 | TGCGCCAGCAGTTCTTGGGACCACTACGAGCAGTACTTC | CASSSWDHYEQYF
TRBJ2-7 | once | TRBD2 | TRBV6-1 | TGTGCCAGCAGTTTGGGGACTAGCCTATCCTACGAGCAGTACTTC | CASSLGTSLSYEQYF
TRBJ2-1 | . | TRBD1 | TRBV7-3 | TGTGCCAGCAGCTCCGGGACAGAAGACTACAATGAGCAGTTCTTC | CASSSGTEDYNEQFF
TRBJ2-1 | . | TRBD2 | TRBV5-5 | TGTGCCAGCAGCTTGGGGGGACTAGAGTTTCTAGTTTCCGATGAGCAGTTCTTC | CASSLGGLEFLVSDEQFF
TRBJ2-1 | . | TRBD2 | TRBV7-2 | TGTGCCAGCAGCCTGACTAGCGGTCTACACAATGAGCAGTTCTTC | CASSLTSGLHNEQFF
TRBJ1-2 | few | TRBD1 | TRBV20-1 | TGCAGTGCTAGAGGCTTGGCCGGGGACAGGGGGCTCCTCTACACCTTC | CSARGLAGDRGLLYTF
TRBJ2-7 | . | TRBD2 | TRBV5-1 | TGCGCCAGCAGCTTGGAACTAGCGGACGAGCAGTACTTC | CASSLELADEQYF
TRBJ2-3 | few | . | TRBV4-1 | TGCGCCAGCAGCCAAGTAGGGGCACAGCGGGGCACAGATACGCAGTATTTT | CASSQVGAQRGTDTQYF
TRBJ2-7 | . | TRBD2 | TRBV10-1 | TGCGCCAGCAGTCCGACCGGGACTAGTTCCTACGAGCAGTACTTC | CASSPTGTSSYEQYF
TRBJ2-7 | few | TRBD1 | TRBV11-2 | TGTGCCAGCAGCTCAATGTGGGACAGGGCCTACGAGCAGTACTTC | CASSSMWDRAYEQYF
TRBJ2-5 | . | . | TRBV7-2 | TGTGCCAGCAGCTTTGGGCGTCCCGGAGAGACCCAGTACTTC | CASSFGRPGETQYF
TRBJ2-1 | . | . | TRBV12-3/TRBV12-4 | TGTGCCAGCAGTTTGGCTCATAGCTCCTACAATGAGCAGTTCTTC | CASSLAHSSYNEQFF
TRBJ1-2 | few | TRBD1 | TRBV5-1 | TGCGCCAGCAGCTTGGCCGGGACAGATAACTATGGCTACACCTTC | CASSLAGTDNYGYTF
TRBJ2-7 | few | TRBD1 | TRBV24-1 | TGTGCCACCGCCCACAGGGGAACCCACGAGCAGTACTTC | CATAHRGTHEQYF
TRBJ1-4 | few | TRBD1 | TRBV7-2 | TGTGCCAGCAGCTCTGGACAGGATGAAAAACTGTTTTTT | CASSSGQDEKLFF
TRBJ2-1 | . | TRBD2 | TRBV29-1 | TGCAGCGTTGTAGCGGGGAATTACAATGAGCAGTTCTTC | CSVVAGNYNEQFF
TRBJ1-4 | few | . | TRBV15 | TGTGCCACCAGCAGAGATCGAGTAAGAGAAAAACTGTTTTTT | CATSRDRVREKLFF
TRBJ2-2 | few | . | TRBV6-1 | TGTGCCAGCAGTGTTGGGACCGGGGAGCTGTTTTTT | CASSVGTGELFF
TRBJ2-1 | few | TRBD2 | TRBV4-1 | TGCGCCAGCAGACACGGACTAGCGGAAAATGAGCAGTTCTTC | CASRHGLAENEQFF
TRBJ2-1 | . | TRBD1 | TRBV28 | TGTGCCAGCAGCGGGGGACAGGGATTGACCGAGCAGTTCTTC | CASSGGQGLTEQFF
TRBJ2-5 | . | TRBD1 | TRBV4-1 | TGCGCCAGCAGCCAAGCCCACAGGGGGGAACAAGAGACCCAGTACTTC | CASSQAHRGEQETQYF
TRBJ2-5 | few | TRBD2 | TRBV4-1 | TGCGCCAGCAGCCCCCCGAGGGCCGGGACTAGCGGAGAGACCCAGTACTTC | CASSPPRAGTSGETQYF
TRBJ2-3 | . | . | TRBV11-2 | TGTGCCAGCAGCTCCCGGGACGCTCGCCGTGCGCAGTATTTT | CASSSRDARRAQYF
TRBJ2-1 | . | . | TRBV7-3 | TGTGCCAGCAGCTTAAATAGTTTGGGGGGCTCCTACAATGAGCAGTTCTTC | CASSLNSLGGSYNEQFF
TRBJ1-6 | few | . | TRBV20-1 | TGCAGTGCTAGCCGTCCCGGACAGTATAATTCACCCCTCCACTTT | CSASRPGQYNSPLHF
TRBJ1-6 | . | TRBD1 | TRBV12-3/TRBV12-4 | TGTGCCAGCAGTTCCGGACAGGGAGGAAATTCACCCCTCCACTTT | CASSSGQGGNSPLHF
TRBJ2-7 | . | . | TRBV29-1 | TGCAGCGCCCTGGACAGCCTCACCTACGAGCAGTACTTC | CSALDSLTYEQYF
TRBJ2-7 | . | . | TRBV9 | TGTGCCAGCAGCGCCGCCGGGCGGGACTACGAGCAGTACTTC | CASSAAGRDYEQYF
TRBJ2-3 | few | TRBD2 | TRBV20-1 | TGCAGCCTCTTAGCTAGCGGGAGGGAAATGACAGATACGCAGTATTTT | CSLLASGREMTDTQYF
TRBJ2-7 | few | TRBD1 | TRBV20-1 | TGCAGTGCGGACAGGAGACAGCCCTACGAGCAGTACTTC | CSADRRQPYEQYF
TRBJ2-3 | . | TRBD2 | TRBV20-1 | TGCAGTGCTACCCACCGACTAGCGGAGGCCACAGATACGCAGTATTTT | CSATHRLAEATDTQYF
TRBJ2-5 | . | TRBD2 | TRBV20-1 | TGCAGTGCCCCCGGGGTAGCGGGACCCCATCAAGAGACCCAGTACTTC | CSAPGVAGPHQETQYF
TRBJ1-1 | . | . | TRBV28 | TGTGCCAGCAGTTTTTCCCACATGGGTGAAGCTTTCTTT | CASSFSHMGEAFF
TRBJ2-1 | . | TRBD2 | TRBV28 | TGTGCCAGCAGTGTTCGTAGCGGGAGAGGTCAAGAGCAGTTCTTC | CASSVRSGRGQEQFF
TRBJ2-3 | . | . | TRBV29-1 | TGCAGCGTTGTTGGCCGAAGCACAGATACGCAGTATTTT | CSVVGRSTDTQYF
TRBJ2-3 | . | TRBD2 | TRBV24-1 | TGTGCCACCAGAACGTCGGGGACTAGCGGGAGCGGGACAGATACGCAGTATTTT | CATRTSGTSGSGTDTQYF
TRBJ2-7 | . | . | TRBV7-2 | TGTGCCAGCAGCTTGGATGCCGGGACCTACGAGCAGTACTTC | CASSLDAGTYEQYF
TRBJ2-1 | few | . | TRBV6-4 | TGTGCCAGCAGTGGGGCCCCTGGGGCATACAATGAGCAGTTCTTC | CASSGAPGAYNEQFF
TRBJ2-5 | . | . | TRBV4-2 | TGTGCCGGCAGCCAAGGTATGGAGACCCAGTACTTC | CAGSQGMETQYF
TRBJ2-3 | . | TRBD2 | TRBV7-2 | TGTGCCAGCAGCTCCAGGGGAGTCGCGGGAGGAGGAGATACGCAGTATTTT | CASSSRGVAGGGDTQYF
TRBJ2-1 | . | . | TRBV4-3 | TGCGCCAGCAGCCAAGAGGACTTGATCAATGAGCAGTTCTTC | CASSQEDLINEQFF